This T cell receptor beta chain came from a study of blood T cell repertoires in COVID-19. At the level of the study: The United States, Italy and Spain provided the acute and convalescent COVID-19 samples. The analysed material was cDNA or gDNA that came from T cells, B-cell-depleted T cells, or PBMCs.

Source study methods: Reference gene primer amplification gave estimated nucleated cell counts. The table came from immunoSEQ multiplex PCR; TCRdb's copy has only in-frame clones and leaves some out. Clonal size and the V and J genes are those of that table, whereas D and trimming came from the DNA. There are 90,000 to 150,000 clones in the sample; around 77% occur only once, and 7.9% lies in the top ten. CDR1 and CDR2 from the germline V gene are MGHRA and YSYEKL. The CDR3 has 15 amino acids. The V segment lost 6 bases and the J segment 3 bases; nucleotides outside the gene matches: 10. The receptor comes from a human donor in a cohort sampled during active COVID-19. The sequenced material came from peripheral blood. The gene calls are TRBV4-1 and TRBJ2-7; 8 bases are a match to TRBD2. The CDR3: CASSPMGGGNYEQYF. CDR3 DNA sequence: TGCGCCAGCAGTCCAATGGGCGGGGGGAACTACGAGCAGTACTTC.